These 16 T cell receptor beta chains were all obtained from the same sample, sequenced in a study of cytomegalovirus exposure and HLA in healthy donors (dated by TCRdb to 2017 to 2019). The library was produced with the immunoSEQ multiplex PCR assay. For the multiplex PCR, a mixture combining 60 forward primers for TCR Vbeta segments and 13 reverse primers for TCR Jbeta segments was used. What TCRdb holds here is the immuneACCESS table cut down to in-frame rearrangements. Part of the clones is not present; checked against another copy, under half of the missing clones reflect an unresolved V gene, and the others are unexplained. The sample table shows 150,000 to 200,000 clones, and around 88% are seen once. Clones ranked in the top ten supply approximately 1.6% of the sample. The sample was PBMCs. The receptor set was obtained from a man aged 40-55 years in good health and CMV-seropositive.

The chain joins TRBV27 to TRBJ2-7; maybe TRBD2 (5 bases). The CDR3 runs 15 residues. Germline CDR1 reads MNHEY; CDR2 reads SMNVEV (reference sequence). V was clipped by 6 bases and J by 2 bases, with 17 bases between them. The CDR3, as DNA: TGTGCCAGCAGCCCCATAGGGAGCGCGGCCTACGAGCAGTACTTC. Protein: CASSPIGSAAYEQYF.

The V and J genes are TRBV29-1 and TRBJ1-2, with TRBD1 identical over 12 bases. The CDR3 covers 12 residues. V was pared by 6 bases and J by 6 bases, with 2 bases of the junction left unmatched. CDR1 is SQVTM, CDR2 ANQGSEA, per germline. The CDR3 sequence: CSVGTGGHGYTF. In DNA form, the CDR3 reads TGCAGCGTGGGGACAGGGGGCCATGGCTACACCTTC.

The gene calls are TRBV15 and TRBJ2-2; TRBD1 matches at 8 bases. CDR1 is LNHNV and CDR2 is YYDKDF in the germline V gene (reference sequence). The CDR3 sequence is 18 residues long. Trimming took 0 bases from V and 4 from J; bases not matched to a gene: 10. The CDR3 nucleotides are TGTGCCACCAGCAGAGACAGGGGGCGCCTTGGGGTCACCGGGGAGCTGTTTTTT. Protein sequence: CATSRDRGRLGVTGELFF.

The chain couples TRBV9 to TRBJ2-7; 8 bases fit TRBD1. Germline CDR1 reads SGDLS; CDR2 reads YYNGEE. The CDR3 consists of 15 residues. V lost 4 bases, J lost 2 bases, and 8 bases stayed unmatched. The CDR3 spells CASSPSWTGTYEQYF. The CDR3, as DNA: TGTGCCAGCAGCCCATCCTGGACAGGGACCTACGAGCAGTACTTC. Filled out from reference TRBV9 and TRBJ2-7, the complete variable domain reads DSGVTQTPKHLITATGQRVTLRCSPRSGDLSVYWYQQSLDQGLQFLIQYYNGEERAKGNILERFSAQQFPDLHSELNLSSLELGDSALYFCASSPSWTGTYEQYFGPGTRLTVT.

V is TRBV30 and J is TRBJ2-1; TRBD2 matches 11 bases. The CDR3 spans 14 residues. V was pared by 0 bases and J by 9 bases, with 4 bases of the junction left unmatched. Germline CDR1 is GTSNPN and CDR2 is SVGIG (reference sequence). The CDR3 DNA reads as TGTGCCTGGAGTGTACTGGGACTAGCGGCTGAGCAGTTCTTC. The encoded protein is CAWSVLGLAAEQFF.

The chain employs TRBV7-9 and TRBJ2-7, with 8 bases that match TRBD2. This CDR3 is 16 amino acids long. V lost 5 bases and J lost 0; bases outside the gene matches: 9. The germline V gene encodes CDR1 SEHNR and CDR2 FQNEAQ (reference sequence). The CDR3 reads CASSQSSGPSSYEQYF. DNA for the CDR3: TGTGCCAGCAGCCAATCTAGCGGGCCGAGCTCCTACGAGCAGTACTTC.

The rearrangement joins TRBV9 to TRBJ2-7, with D tentatively TRBD1 (5 bases). The V end lost 0 bases, the J end lost 3 bases, and 10 bases lay between the germline ends. Germline V lookup: CDR1 SGDLS, CDR2 YYNGEE. This CDR3 is 14 amino acids long. The CDR3 is CASSVGLGDYEQYF. The CDR3 DNA is TGTGCCAGCAGCGTAGGCCTAGGGGACTACGAGCAGTACTTC.

V and J are TRBV7-9 and TRBJ2-1, with unresolved D. This CDR3 is 17 amino acids long. V lost 4 bases and J 6 bases, leaving 22 bases between the germline ends. Germline CDR1 reads SEHNR; CDR2 reads FQNEAQ (reference sequence). The CDR3 nucleotides read TGTGCCAGCAGCTCCAACCTGGCCCGACCCTGGGCCAATGAGCAGTTCTTC. This codes for CASSSNLARPWANEQFF.

With respect to this clone: Other DNA variants within this sample encode the same CDR3. The chain uses TRBV6-1 and TRBJ1-2; D is ambiguous. V was shortened by 8 bases and J by 4 bases, with 17 bases between the two germline ends. Per germline, CDR1 MNHNS and CDR2 SASEGT. CDR3 size: 14 residues. CDR3 in DNA: TGTGCCAGCTACCCAACGGGAGTGTCCTATGGCTACACCTTC. Translated: CASYPTGVSYGYTF.

The J gene is TRBJ1-2, the V gene TRBV28; D is possibly TRBD1 (5 bases). V dropped 2 bases and J dropped 4 bases, with 8 bases sitting between them. From germline, CDR1 is MDHEN and CDR2 SYDVKM. This CDR3 has 13 amino acids. CDR3 residues: CASSLLRGYGYTF. The CDR3 DNA follows: TGTGCCAGCAGTTTACTTAGGGGCTATGGCTACACCTTC.

The V call is TRBV6-5, the J call TRBJ2-7; TRBD2 aligns across 8 bases. Germline lookup yields CDR1 MNHEY and CDR2 SVGAGI. Trimming took 6 bases from V and 5 from J; bases not matched to a gene: 12. The length of the CDR3 is 15 residues. CDR3 DNA sequence: TGTGCCAGCAGCCACCAGGGACGGGAGGGCGACGAGCAGTACTTC. This encodes CASSHQGREGDEQYF.

This chain joins TRBV7-2 and TRBJ2-1, with 9 positions matching TRBD2. In germline, CDR1 is SGHTA, CDR2 FQGNSA. There are 15 residues in the CDR3. Trimming took 4 bases from V and 5 from J; bases not matched to a gene: 6. CDR3 nucleotides: TGTGCCAGCAGCTCCGCTAGCGGGATCAACAATGAGCAGTTCTTC. Translation gives CASSSASGINNEQFF.

This clone showed up just once. The J gene is TRBJ2-7, the V gene TRBV4-3, with 8 nucleotides matching TRBD1. Trimming took 2 bases from V and 0 from J; bases not matched to a gene: 12. In germline, CDR1 is LGHNA, CDR2 YSLEER. The CDR3 spans 18 residues. The CDR3 loop is CASSQTPVGQGSSYEQYF. For the CDR3, the DNA is TGCGCCAGCAGCCAAACCCCGGTCGGACAGGGAAGCTCCTACGAGCAGTACTTC.

This clone was observed a handful of times. The gene calls are TRBV29-1 and TRBJ2-5, with D maybe TRBD2 (7 bases). CDR3 length: 15 amino acids. The V end lost 4 bases, the J end lost 5 bases, and 20 bases lay between the germline ends. CDR1 and CDR2 from the germline V gene are SQVTM and ANQGSEA. CDR3 bases: TGCAGCGTTGTGGGAGCCGGGGGGCCTCGGGAGACCCAGTACTTC. Translated, it gives CSVVGAGGPRETQYF.

The gene calls are TRBV9 and TRBJ2-1, with 7 bases identical to TRBD1. This CDR3 is built from 15 residues. Per germline, CDR1 SGDLS and CDR2 YYNGEE. V lost 0 bases and J lost 8; bases outside the gene matches: 8. CDR3 sequence (DNA): TGTGCCAGCAGCGTAGGATTCCAGGGGGTCCATGAGCAGTTCTTC. Amino acid sequence: CASSVGFQGVHEQFF.

This rearrangement joins TRBV6-5 to TRBJ1-2; 9 bases are a match to TRBD1. From germline, CDR1 is MNHEY and CDR2 SVGAGI. The CDR3 contains 15 residues. The junction had 3 bases not matched to a gene; V was cut back by 0 bases and J by 4 bases. This CDR3 is CASSYSQGASYGYTF. The CDR3 DNA follows: TGTGCCAGCAGTTACTCACAGGGGGCTAGCTATGGCTACACCTTC.